Shown below are 7 T cell receptor beta chains from a single sample sequenced in a study of regulatory T cells in long-lasting Graves disease. Stated time point: persistent/refractory GD, antithyroid drugs over 5 years with positive TRAb. RNA from PBMCs was the source of the TCR library. For TCR beta, libraries came from iRepertoire HTBI primers and Arm-PCR of CDR3 regions. TCRdb fed the multiplex PCR reads into MiXCR, producing one record per CDR3 protein. Of 400,000 to 500,000 distinct CDR3 sequences listed, less than 25% are singletons. This specimen consisted of peripheral blood mononuclear cells (PBMCs), obtained when the disease was refractory, from a patient treated with antithyroid drugs. All receptors come from a female donor with Graves disease.

V and J are TRBV6-1 and TRBJ1-5; D gene unclear. CDR1 and CDR2 from the germline V gene are MNHNS and SASEGT. V lost 6 bases, J lost 3 bases, and 9 bases lay in between. The CDR3 totals 13 residues. In DNA, the CDR3 is TGTGCCAGCAGACCCCATTACAATCAGCCCCAGCATTTT. As protein: CASRPHYNQPQHF.

A few counts support this clonotype. The junction differs from germline at one of its ends, possibly a read error. This rearrangement joins TRBV6-5 to TRBJ2-1, with D tentatively TRBD2 (6 bases). The germline V gene has CDR1 MNHEY and CDR2 SVGAGI. The length of the CDR3 is 16 residues. Written as DNA, the CDR3 is TGTGCCAGCAGTTACTCAAGGGCTAGCGTCAAGAGTGAGCAGCTCTTC. Protein product: CASSYSRASVKSEQLF.

This clonotype was counted many times. The chain employs TRBV12-3 or TRBV12-4 and TRBJ1-5; D gene ambiguous. There are 12 residues in the CDR3. The V and J ends lost 3 bases and 7 bases respectively, with 7 bases between them. CDR3 nucleotide sequence: TGTGCCAGCAGTTTTGGTTCCCAGCCCCAGCATTTT. Its translation is CASSFGSQPQHF.

The CDR3 DNA reads as TGTGCCACCGAAAGAGCGGCTAGCACAGATACGCAGTATTTT. Its translation is CATERAASTDTQYF. The rearrangement joins TRBV6-1 to TRBJ2-3; a weak D match, TRBD2 (5 bases). Germline CDR1 MNHNS, CDR2 SASEGT. CDR3 length: 14 amino acids. V lost 10 bases and J 0 bases, leaving 14 bases between the germline ends.

The table lists this clonotype with many counts. A junction boundary mismatches the germline segment, possibly from a read error. The chain carries TRBV2 and TRBJ1-5, with D hard to call. This CDR3 contains 12 residues. CDR1 and CDR2 from the germline V gene are SNHLY and FYNNEI. The CDR3 sequence is CASSPSSQPQHF. DNA of the CDR3: TGTGCCAGCAGCCCGAGCAGTCAGCCCCAGCATTTT.

This clonotype was counted ten times or more. The chain couples TRBV6-2 or TRBV6-3 to TRBJ1-1; perhaps TRBD1 as D (5 bases). The germline V and J ends were trimmed by 2 bases and 5 bases, with 9 bases remaining between them. The CDR3 consists of 13 residues. Germline values: CDR1 MNHEY, CDR2 SVGEGT. The CDR3 is CASSYKGRTEAFF. The CDR3 nucleotides are TGTGCCAGCAGTTACAAGGGGAGGACTGAAGCTTTCTTT.

The chain has TRBV7-8 and TRBJ1-1; D is ambiguous. Germline loops: CDR1 SGHVS, CDR2 FQNEAQ. The CDR3 extends over 14 amino acids. Trimming shortened V by 5 bases and J by 7 bases, and 17 bases separated the two germline ends. CDR3 nucleotide sequence: TGTGCCAGCAGCGTAGGTAGGCGGCTACGTGAAGCTTTCTTT. It is translated as CASSVGRRLREAFF.